This T cell receptor (beta chain) was documented in a study of blood T cells in healthy people across ages. Whole-study findings and limits: Changes seen in expanded clonotypes were possibly confounded by donor CMV status left unknown. Diversity of TCR beta correlated strongly with naive T cell percentage.

The CDR3 sequence is 13 residues long. Germline lookup yields CDR1 MNHEY and CDR2 SMNVEV (reference sequence). Between the trimmed V and J ends, which lost 5 bases and 6 bases, there was a span of 13 bases. On this clonotype: Antigen: not known.

A second PCR, run for 7 to 11 cycles, used a sample-barcoded 5' primer plus a J-beta primer mix. TCRdb redid the calling of the 5' RACE reads with MiXCR, one entry per CDR3 protein. This sample has roughly 570,000 distinct CDR3 sequences, with 25% to 30% found just once. This clonotype was sampled from a woman in her 70s in good health. Specimen: blood. The chain uses TRBV27 and TRBJ2-5; tentative D call: TRBD2 (6 bases). The CDR3, as DNA: TGTGCCAGCAGTCCGGGGACTGCTAAGACCCAGTACTTC. Encoded protein: CASSPGTAKTQYF.